Ten or more counts support the clone carrying this T cell receptor (beta chain). This sample is part of a study of T cell changes during pregnancy in multiple sclerosis. Germline values: CDR1 MNHNS, CDR2 SASEGT. The V and J ends lost 2 bases and 9 bases, in that order; junction bases with no gene match: 10. This CDR3 spans 15 amino acids. Assay: immunoSEQ multiplex PCR; the TCRdb copy retains only in-frame clones and omits some. The sample contains 57,000 or so clones, 88% of which appear only once. V usage is TRBV6-1 and J usage is TRBJ2-1, with TRBD2 matching over 7 bases. The TCR sequence derives from a female donor with multiple sclerosis, enrolled in a pregnancy study. Specimen: peripheral blood, collected in the first trimester of pregnancy. In nucleotides, the CDR3 is TGTGCCAGCAGTGAATTGCGGGGAGGGCCGGGTGAGCAGTTCTTC. Translating it yields CASSELRGGPGEQFF.